This T cell receptor beta chain was recorded in a study of a mutant IDH1 vaccine in newly diagnosed glioma. Study summary: Antecedent treatment encompassed radiotherapy, temozolomide, or their combination; the majority received both.

The V end lost 2 bases, the J end lost 5 bases, and 8 bases lay between the germline ends. The CDR3 sequence is 13 residues long. Germline values: CDR1 MNHEY, CDR2 SMNVEV (reference sequence). Time point of the sample: baseline, week 1 (first vaccination visit). Regarding treatment: pre-vaccination baseline after standard-of-care therapy. Method: immunoSEQ multiplex PCR; TCRdb's copy keeps in-frame clones and lacks some. Of about 98,000 clones listed, about 87% are singletons. Points on this clone: Its antigen is unknown.

Study-wide points: Top-clonotype changes in peripheral T cells seemed unrelated to pseudoprogression. There were vaccine-induced immune responses in more than 85% of the patients.

The origin of this receptor is a woman in her 50s with glioma. This sequence joins TRBV27 and TRBJ2-3, with a tentative D call TRBD1 (5 bases). The sample in question was PBMCs, obtained from a glioma patient treated with radiotherapy, temozolomide or both. CDR3 bases: TGTGCCAGCAGTTTAGGGGCAGGAGATACGCAGTATTTT. Its protein product is CASSLGAGDTQYF.